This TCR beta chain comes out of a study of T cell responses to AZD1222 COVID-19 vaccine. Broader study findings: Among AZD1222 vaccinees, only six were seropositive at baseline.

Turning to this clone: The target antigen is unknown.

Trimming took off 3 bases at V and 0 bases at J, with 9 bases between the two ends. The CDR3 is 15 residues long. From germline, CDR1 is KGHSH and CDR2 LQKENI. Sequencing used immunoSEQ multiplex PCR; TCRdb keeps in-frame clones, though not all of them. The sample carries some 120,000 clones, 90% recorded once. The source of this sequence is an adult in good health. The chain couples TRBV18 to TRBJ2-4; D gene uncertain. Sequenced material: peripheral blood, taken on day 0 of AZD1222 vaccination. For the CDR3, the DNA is TGTGCCAGCTCACCGGGAACCATAGCCAAAAACATTCAGTACTTC. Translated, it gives CASSPGTIAKNIQYF.